Below, 25 T cell receptor beta chains from the same sample are listed, as sequenced in a study of blood T cells in healthy people across ages. For the second PCR, which ran for roughly 6 to 12 cycles, a sample-barcoded 5' primer and a J-beta primer mix were used. TCRdb re-analysed the 5' RACE reads in MiXCR, keeping a single row per CDR3 protein. In the table there are fewer than 900,000 distinct CDR3 sequences, approximately 39% of which are singletons. Sequenced: blood. The source is a woman in her fifties or sixties in good health.

This chain uses TRBV9 with TRBJ2-5; no reliable D call. Germline values: CDR1 SGDLS, CDR2 YYNGEE. This CDR3 region has 16 residues. The V end was cut by 0 bases, the J end by 5 bases, with 17 bases between. The CDR3 region is CASSVVAARGWETQYF. CDR3 bases: TGTGCCAGCAGCGTAGTTGCCGCCAGAGGATGGGAGACCCAGTACTTC.

Concerning this clonotype: This may be a read error: a much more frequent sequence differs by one nucleotide. In DNA, the CDR3 is TGTGCCAGCAGCGCGTCGCGACAGTCATACAATGAGCAGTACTTC. Translating it yields CASSASRQSYNEQYF. The chain uses TRBV9 and TRBJ2-5, with a possible D match to TRBD1 (5 bases). CDR1 and CDR2 (germline): SGDLS, YYNGEE. The CDR3 consists of 15 residues. The V end lost 3 bases, the J end lost 11 bases, and 23 bases lay between the germline ends.

The V call is TRBV9, the J call TRBJ2-1; 12 bases line up with TRBD2. Trimming at V came to 4 bases and at J to 5 bases, leaving 7 bases not matched to a gene. The CDR3 sequence is 16 residues long. Per germline, CDR1 SGDLS and CDR2 YYNGEE. CDR3 residues: CASSFAGTSGHNEQFF. CDR3 DNA: TGTGCCAGCAGCTTCGCCGGGACTAGCGGGCACAATGAGCAGTTCTTC.

This clonotype came up a few times. The gene calls are TRBV6-5 and TRBJ1-1; D is possibly TRBD1 (6 bases). Trimming removed 1 base at V and 3 bases at J, with 12 bases between. The CDR3 has 15 amino acids. The V gene's germline CDR1 is MNHEY and CDR2 SVGAGI. The CDR3 sequence: CASSYLTGRHTEAFF. Here the CDR3 DNA reads TGTGCCAGCAGTTACTTAACAGGGAGGCACACTGAAGCTTTCTTT.

In this sample, this clonotype turned up many times. The junction shows a germline mismatch at one end, possibly a read error. The chain employs TRBV6-2 or TRBV6-3 and TRBJ2-1; 13 bases agree with TRBD2. Per germline, CDR1 MNHEY and CDR2 SVGEGT. There are 15 residues in the CDR3. DNA for the CDR3: TGCGCCAGCAGTTGGGGACTAGCGGGGTACAATGAGCAGTTCTTC. It specifies CASSWGLAGYNEQFF.

The V and J genes are TRBV27 and TRBJ2-5, with 16 bases fitting TRBD2. CDR3 length equals 16 residues. J was trimmed by 4 bases and V by 3 bases; bases with no gene match: 2. Per the germline V gene, CDR1 is MNHEY and CDR2 is SMNVEV (reference sequence). This CDR3 reads CASSFGTSGRVETQYF. The DNA for the CDR3 is TGTGCCAGCAGTTTCGGGACTAGCGGGAGGGTAGAGACCCAGTACTTC.

V and J are TRBV5-1 and TRBJ2-3; 8 bases fit TRBD2. Germline V lookup: CDR1 SGHRS, CDR2 YFSETQ. V was pared by 6 bases and J by 2 bases, with 8 bases of the junction left unmatched. The CDR3 consists of 15 residues. In DNA form, the CDR3 reads TGCGCCAGCACCTCGGGGGGGCCGCTCACAGATACGCAGTATTTT. Translation gives CASTSGGPLTDTQYF. Full variable domain (missing parts from reference TRBV5-1 and TRBJ2-3): KAGVTQTPRYLIKTRGQQVTLSCSPISGHRSVSWYQQTPGQGLQFLFEYFSETQRNKGNFPGRFSGRQFSNSRSEMNVSTLELGDSALYLCASTSGGPLTDTQYFGPGTRLTVL.

The rearrangement uses TRBV27 and TRBJ2-1; D is unresolved. V lost 3 bases and J lost 1, with 4 bases in between. Germline CDR1 is MNHEY and CDR2 is SMNVEV (reference sequence). This CDR3 region has 13 residues. The CDR3: CASSFRSYNEQFF. The CDR3 nucleotides are TGTGCCAGCAGTTTCCGGTCCTACAATGAGCAGTTCTTC.

V and J are TRBV21-1 and TRBJ2-2. TRBV21-1 is an annotated pseudogene. The CDR3 is 14 residues long. The CDR3 nucleotides read TGTGCCAGCAGCCTAGCGGGAGTTACCTGGGAGCTGTTTTTT. The encoded protein is CASSLAGVTWELFF.

The chain combines TRBV9 with TRBJ2-4, with 7 nucleotides matching TRBD2. Per germline, CDR1 SGDLS and CDR2 YYNGEE. V lost 3 bases, J lost 4 bases, and 10 bases stayed unmatched. This CDR3 comprises 16 residues. The CDR3 coding sequence is TGTGCCAGCAGCGCCGTACTTTCCGGGGGGAAAAACATTCAGTACTTC. This codes for CASSAVLSGGKNIQYF.

This clonotype has ten or more counts. This chain connects TRBV20-1 to TRBJ2-7; maybe TRBD2 (5 bases). The J call may be in error: the DNA end matches TRBJ2-5 better. Germline V gene sequence: CDR1 DFQATT, CDR2 SNEGSKA (reference sequence). This CDR3 comprises 15 residues. CDR3 loop: CSAHRAGELPETQYF. DNA for the CDR3: TGCAGTGCTCACCGGGCCGGGGAGCTCCCCGAGACCCAGTACTTC.

This clonotype occurred a few times. This chain uses TRBV30 with TRBJ2-7; tentative D call: TRBD2 (6 bases). The V gene lost 5 bases and the J gene lost 7 bases, with 15 bases spanning the gap. The germline CDR1 and CDR2 sequences are GTSNPN and SVGIG (reference sequence). This CDR3 comprises 12 residues. The CDR3 is CAWGGGVGEQYF. DNA for the CDR3: TGTGCCTGGGGGGGAGGTGTGGGTGAGCAGTACTTC.

A remark on this clonotype: Being one base from a much bigger clone, this may be a read error. V usage is TRBV4-3 and J usage is TRBJ2-1; no reliable D call. V lost 1 base, J lost 5 bases, and 9 bases lay in between. CDR1 and CDR2 from the germline V gene are LGHNA and YSLEER. The CDR3 length is 14 residues. The CDR3 protein is CASSQGPANNEQFF. In nucleotides, the CDR3 is TGCGCCAGCAGCCAAGGGCCAGCGAACAATGAGCAGTTCTTC.

This rearrangement joins TRBV5-1 to TRBJ1-4; D is perhaps TRBD1 (6 bases). Per germline, CDR1 SGHRS and CDR2 YFSETQ. Trimming pared 4 bases from V and 4 bases from J, leaving 11 bases between. The CDR3 length is 14 residues. The DNA of the CDR3 is TGCGCCAGCAGCCTTGACAGGATTAATGAAAAACTGTTTTTT. Protein product: CASSLDRINEKLFF. Based on the CDR3 plus reference TRBV5-1 and TRBJ1-4, the full variable domain is KAGVTQTPRYLIKTRGQQVTLSCSPISGHRSVSWYQQTPGQGLQFLFEYFSETQRNKGNFPGRFSGRQFSNSRSEMNVSTLELGDSALYLCASSLDRINEKLFFGSGTQLSVL.

This clonotype has a count of ten or more. CDR3 sequence (DNA): TGTGCCAGCAGCGTACTCCGGGACAGTGGAACAGATACGCAGTATTTT. It encodes CASSVLRDSGTDTQYF. This chain joins TRBV7-9 and TRBJ2-3; 7 bases fit TRBD1. The trim removed 5 bases at V and 3 bases at J, leaving 11 bases unmatched. CDR1 and CDR2 (germline): SEHNR, FQNEAQ (reference sequence). The CDR3 is 16 residues long.

Turning to this clonotype: A much larger clone is a single base away; this may be a read error. The J gene is TRBJ2-1, the V gene TRBV12-5, with 8 nucleotides matching TRBD1. The CDR3 consists of 20 residues. V gave up 0 bases and J gave up 0 bases; unmatched junction bases: 13. Germline V lookup: CDR1 LGHNT, CDR2 FRNRAP. The CDR3 DNA reads as TGTGCTAGTGGTTTGGTGGACAGGGCTGGACTCCCTAGCTCCTACAATGAGCAGTTCTTC. Translated, it gives CASGLVDRAGLPSSYNEQFF.

The sample holds a few counts of this clonotype. The chain recombines TRBV12-3 or TRBV12-4 with TRBJ1-6, with D unclear. The CDR3 has 12 amino acids. V was cut by 8 bases and J by 10 bases, with 12 bases left in between. The CDR3 sequence: CASGKDRSPLHF. In DNA form, the CDR3 reads TGTGCCAGCGGCAAGGACCGGTCACCCCTCCACTTT.

The J gene is TRBJ2-2, the V gene TRBV15; either TRBD1 or TRBD2 may fit D (6 bases each). V lost 0 bases, J lost 4 bases, and 12 bases lay in between. The CDR3 contains 16 residues. Germline V CDR1 and CDR2: LNHNV, YYDKDF (reference sequence). The CDR3 loop is CATSRDQGRFTGELFF. For the CDR3, the DNA is TGTGCCACCAGCAGAGATCAGGGGAGGTTCACCGGGGAGCTGTTTTTT.

This clonotype was counted between two and nine times. The rearrangement uses TRBV20-1 and TRBJ2-3; D gene unclear. CDR1 DFQATT and CDR2 SNEGSKA come from the germline V gene (reference sequence). The CDR3 spans 12 residues. The V end was cut by 6 bases, the J end by 5 bases, with 12 bases between. The DNA of the CDR3 is TGCAGTGCGCTTAGGGTGGGAGATACGCAGTATTTT. This translates into CSALRVGDTQYF.

In its sample, this clonotype was seen many times. The J gene is TRBJ2-5, the V gene TRBV18; no clear D. V shed 0 bases and J shed 4 bases, with 12 bases lying between them. The CDR3 covers 15 residues. Germline CDR1 reads KGHSH; CDR2 reads LQKENI. CDR3 sequence (DNA): TGTGCCAGCTCACCACCTTCCACAGTATTAGAGACCCAGTACTTC. Translation: CASSPPSTVLETQYF.

This clonotype was observed a handful of times. The chain carries TRBV5-1 and TRBJ1-5; D not resolved. The CDR3 extends over 15 amino acids. The V end was cut by 3 bases, the J end by 5 bases, with 15 bases between. Germline V gene data show CDR1 as SGHRS and CDR2 as YFSETQ. CDR3 DNA sequence: TGCGCCAGCAGCTCCGGACCTGAACGGCATCAGCCCCAGCATTTT. Translating it yields CASSSGPERHQPQHF.

The chain uses TRBV3-1 and TRBJ1-2; 7 positions match TRBD1. The CDR3 runs 16 residues. V lost 0 bases to trimming and J lost 0 bases; unmatched junction nucleotides: 4. Per germline, CDR1 LGHDT and CDR2 YNNKEL (reference sequence). CDR3 DNA sequence: TGTGCCAGCAGCCAAGATAACCAGGGGGCTAACTATGGCTACACCTTC. Residues: CASSQDNQGANYGYTF.

With respect to this clonotype: Germline and junction disagree at one end, which may indicate a read error. V usage is TRBV10-3 and J usage is TRBJ2-3, with D unclear. This CDR3 is built from 11 residues. Germline CDR1 and CDR2: ENHRY and SYGVKD. CDR3 nucleotides: TGTGCCGTCAGTTTCACAGATACGCAGTATTTT. Protein sequence: CAVSFTDTQYF.

The rearrangement joins TRBV20-1 to TRBJ2-3; D possibly corresponds to TRBD1 (5 bases). This CDR3 spans 16 amino acids. Germline CDR1 reads DFQATT; CDR2 reads SNEGSKA (reference sequence). Deletions cut 6 bases from V and 3 bases from J, with 22 bases between. Here the CDR3 reads CSAAPRQGAATDTQYF. Written as DNA, the CDR3 is TGCAGTGCCGCCCCCCGGCAGGGTGCAGCAACAGATACGCAGTATTTT.

For the CDR3, the DNA is TGTGCCAGCAGTCGTGCGGGAACCACAGATACGCAGTATTTT. It codes for CASSRAGTTDTQYF. The J gene is TRBJ2-3, the V gene TRBV7-9, with D possibly matching TRBD2 (6 bases). The germline V gene has CDR1 SEHNR and CDR2 FQNEAQ (reference sequence). V was cut by 6 bases and J by 2 bases, with 12 bases left in between. The CDR3 has 14 amino acids.